This TCR beta chain was obtained from a study of beta chain features in type 1 diabetes. A few counts support this clone. Germline loops: CDR1 SGHTA, CDR2 FQGNSA. The CDR3 has 16 residues. With 4 bases removed from V and 5 bases from J, the gap between germline ends came to 18 bases. All of the isolated RNA was reverse transcribed, so expressed TCRB transcripts were sequenced. The table came from immunoSEQ multiplex PCR; TCRdb's copy has only in-frame clones and leaves some out. This table has 150,000 or so clones, around a tenth appearing once. Sequencing was performed on central memory CD4+ T cells from blood. The receptor's source is a young man in good health. The chain uses TRBV7-2 and TRBJ1-5; weak D call: TRBD1 (5 bases). The CDR3 nucleotides are TGTGCCAGCAGCTACTACCTAACAGGAGAAGATCAGCCCCAGCATTTT. Encoded protein: CASSYYLTGEDQPQHF.